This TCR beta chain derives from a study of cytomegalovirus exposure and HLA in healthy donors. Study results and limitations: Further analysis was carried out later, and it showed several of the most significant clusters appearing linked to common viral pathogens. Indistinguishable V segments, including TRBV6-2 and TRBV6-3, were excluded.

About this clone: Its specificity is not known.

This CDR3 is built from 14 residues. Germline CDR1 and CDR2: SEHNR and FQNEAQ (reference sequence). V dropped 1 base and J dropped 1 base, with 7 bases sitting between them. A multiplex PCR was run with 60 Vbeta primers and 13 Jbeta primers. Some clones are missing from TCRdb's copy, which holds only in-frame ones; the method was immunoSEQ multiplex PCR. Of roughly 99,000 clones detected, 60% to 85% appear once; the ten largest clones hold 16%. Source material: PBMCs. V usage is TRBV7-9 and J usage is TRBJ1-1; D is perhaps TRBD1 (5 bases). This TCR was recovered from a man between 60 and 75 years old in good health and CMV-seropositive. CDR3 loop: CASSLETANTEAFF. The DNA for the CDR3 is TGTGCCAGCAGCTTAGAGACAGCGAACACTGAAGCTTTCTTT.